These T cell receptor beta chains were read from a single sample in a study of neurological immune-mediated disorders. TCRdb reprocessed the 5' RACE reads via MiXCR and lists one record per CDR3 protein. The table has 25,000 or so distinct CDR3 sequences, 9% to 15% seen once. Sequencing input: PBMCs. These TCRs come from a man in his sixties in good health. Both conserved end residues are part of each CDR3. The D gene is left open where the match is weak. Some rows have no size entry. The others give once, few or many, or a class for an expanded clone.

TRBD2	many	TRBV25-1	TRBJ2-1	CASSLAGRNRGGEQFF	TGTGCCAGCAGCTTAGCGGGACGAAACCGAGGTGGTGAGCAGTTCTTC
TRBD1	many	TRBV4-3	TRBJ1-2	CASSQIPDRVDFYGYTF	TGCGCCAGCAGCCAAATCCCGGACAGGGTGGATTTCTATGGCTACACCTTC
.	many	TRBV14	TRBJ1-4	CASSQIGIAGEKLFF	TGTGCCAGCAGCCAAATAGGGATAGCAGGTGAAAAACTGTTTTTT
.	many	TRBV20-1	TRBJ2-7	CSARDGSWQYF	TGCAGTGCTAGAGATGGTAGTTGGCAGTACTTC
TRBD2	many	TRBV5-1	TRBJ2-7	CASSLVLAGSYEQYF	TGCGCCAGCAGCTTGGTGCTAGCGGGATCCTACGAGCAGTACTTC
TRBD1	many	TRBV20-1	TRBJ2-5	CSGQGDRAYQETQYF	TGCAGTGGGCAGGGGGACAGAGCGTACCAAGAGACCCAGTACTTC
.	many	TRBV27	TRBJ1-1	CASSNYGGIESTEAFF	TGTGCCAGCAGCAACTACGGAGGGATTGAAAGCACTGAAGCTTTCTTT
.	many	TRBV3-1	TRBJ1-1	CASSQGVGVGNTEAFF	TGTGCCAGCAGCCAAGGTGTGGGGGTAGGGAACACTGAAGCTTTCTTT
.	many	TRBV28	TRBJ1-1	CASKDSMNTEAFF	TGTGCCAGCAAGGACAGTATGAACACTGAAGCTTTCTTT
.	many	TRBV15	TRBJ2-1	CATSRLRGRNNEQFF	TGTGCCACCAGCAGACTTCGGGGACGGAACAATGAGCAGTTCTTC
TRBD2	many	TRBV7-9	TRBJ2-7	CASSASTSGRWDEQYF	TGTGCCAGCAGCGCCTCGACTAGCGGGAGATGGGACGAGCAGTACTTC
.	many	TRBV6-5	TRBJ2-7	CASSYSGLLAGYEQYF	TGTGCCAGCAGTTACTCGGGTCTACTAGCAGGCTACGAGCAGTACTTC
TRBD1	many	TRBV5-6	TRBJ2-2	CASSPLDRTDGTGELFF	TGTGCCAGCAGCCCCTTGGACAGGACCGACGGTACCGGGGAGCTGTTTTTT
.	many	TRBV4-1	TRBJ2-2	CASSLSTANTGELFF	TGCGCCAGCAGCCTTTCTACGGCGAACACCGGGGAGCTGTTTTTT
.	many	TRBV12-3/TRBV12-4	TRBJ2-5	CASSSGSSSKETQYF	TGTGCCAGCAGTTCCGGCTCCAGTAGTAAAGAGACCCAGTACTTC
TRBD2	many	TRBV25-1	TRBJ2-7	CASSVVGLAGRGGEQYF	TGTGCCAGCAGTGTGGTCGGACTAGCGGGACGCGGGGGCGAGCAGTACTTC
TRBD2	many	TRBV20-1	TRBJ2-1	CSAGAPSGRGNEQFF	TGCAGTGCTGGGGCGCCTAGCGGGAGAGGAAATGAGCAGTTCTTC
TRBD1	many	TRBV7-2	TRBJ2-5	CASSYGLVRGQETQYF	TGTGCCAGCAGCTACGGTTTGGTCAGGGGGCAAGAGACCCAGTACTTC
TRBD2	.	TRBV14	TRBJ2-3	CAISHLAGHTDTQYF	TGTGCCATCAGCCACCTAGCGGGACACACAGATACTCAGTATTTT
.	few	TRBV20-1	TRBJ2-3	CSASDPARRDTQYF	TGCAGTGCTAGTGACCCAGCGAGGCGAGATACGCAGTATTTT
.	many	TRBV7-2	TRBJ1-2	CASSLETVNYGYTF	TGTGCCAGCAGCTTAGAGACCGTAAACTATGGCTACACCTTC
TRBD2	many	TRBV7-2	TRBJ2-7	CASSPGSGKSRSYEQYF	TGTGCCAGCAGCCCGGGGAGCGGGAAAAGCCGATCCTACGAGCAGTACTTC
.	many	TRBV2	TRBJ2-1	CASNLRGATQKDNEQFF	TGTGCCAGCAACTTAAGGGGTGCTACTCAGAAGGACAATGAGCAGTTCTTC
TRBD2	many	TRBV20-1	TRBJ2-7	CSASGRAFSYEQYF	TGCAGTGCTAGCGGGAGGGCCTTCTCCTACGAGCAGTACTTC